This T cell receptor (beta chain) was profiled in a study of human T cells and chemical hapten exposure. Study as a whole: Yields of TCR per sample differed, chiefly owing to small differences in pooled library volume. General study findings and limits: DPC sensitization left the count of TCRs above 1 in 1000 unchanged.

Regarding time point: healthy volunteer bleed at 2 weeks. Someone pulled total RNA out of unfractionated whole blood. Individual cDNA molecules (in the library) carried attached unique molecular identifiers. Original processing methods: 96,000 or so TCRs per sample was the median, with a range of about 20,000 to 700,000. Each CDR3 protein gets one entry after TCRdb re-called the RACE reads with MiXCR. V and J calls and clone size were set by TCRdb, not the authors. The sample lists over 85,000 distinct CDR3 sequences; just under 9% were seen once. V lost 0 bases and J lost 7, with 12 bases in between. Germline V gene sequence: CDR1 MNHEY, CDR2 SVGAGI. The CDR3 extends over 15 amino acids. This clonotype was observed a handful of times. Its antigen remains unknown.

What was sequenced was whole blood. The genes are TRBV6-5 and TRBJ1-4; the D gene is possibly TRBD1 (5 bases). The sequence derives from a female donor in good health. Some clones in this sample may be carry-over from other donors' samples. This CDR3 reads CASSYSPGGSEKLFF. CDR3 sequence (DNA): TGTGCCAGCAGTTACTCGCCCGGGGGGAGTGAAAAACTGTTTTTT.